The sequence of this T cell receptor beta chain was determined in a study of T cells in Graves' hyperthyroidism and ophthalmopathy. Across the whole study: Peripheral blood was taken when the disease was first diagnosed, before any treatment began. Study-wide findings and caveats: A model of 13 V-J features distinguished ophthalmopathy from stable hyperthyroidism. The majority of expanded thyroid clonotypes above 0.001 also appeared in blood.

RNA transcripts yielded amplified TCR beta CDR3 regions. HTBI primers were employed in a first-round RT-PCR of the TCR CDR3. One entry per CDR3 protein results from TCRdb running MiXCR on the multiplex PCR reads. The table shows roughly 380,000 distinct CDR3 sequences, with roughly an eighth occurring only once. The CDR3 has 15 amino acids. V dropped 7 bases and J dropped 4 bases, with 17 bases sitting between them. Germline CDR1 is MDHEN and CDR2 is SYDVKM. This clonotype was observed at least ten times. Its cognate antigen is unknown. Patients aged 18 to 65 had newly diagnosed hyperthyroidism that had lasted under 2 months.

The chain links TRBV28 to TRBJ2-1; the D call may be TRBD1 or TRBD2 (5 bases each). The clonotype originates from a woman aged 18-29 years with Graves' hyperthyroidism. Sequenced material: blood. The CDR3, as DNA: TGTGCCAGCACCCGGGGCGGTGCGCGATACAATGAGCAGTTCTTC. Translation gives CASTRGGARYNEQFF. The whole variable domain, filled in from reference TRBV28 and TRBJ2-1, reads DVKVTQSSRYLVKRTGEKVFLECVQDMDHENMFWYRQDPGLGLRLIYFSYDVKMKEKGDIPEGYSVSREKKERFSLILESASTNQTSMYLCASTRGGARYNEQFFGPGTRLTVL.